This passage covers 9 T cell receptor beta chains from one sample sequenced in a study of T cells in women clearing cervical HPV infection. Data came from immunoSEQ multiplex PCR; TCRdb stores just in-frame clones and leaves some out. Its clone listing holds 15,000 to 20,000 clones. The specimen was blood buffy coat. The receptors stem from a woman between 18 and 70 years old with a cervical HPV16 infection that either progressed to CIN3+ or cleared (not recorded which).

Frequency places this clone as medium-sized. The read stops 3 residues short of the end of the CDR3; the missing end is completed from the germline J gene. This chain joins TRBV9 and TRBJ2-5; D is unclear. The germline V and J ends were trimmed by 0 bases and 2 bases, with 8 bases remaining between them. The CDR3 covers 14 residues. Germline CDR1 and CDR2: SGDLS and YYNGEE. The DNA read from the CDR3 is TGTGCCAGCAGCGTAGACGTCTATCAAGAGACC. It encodes CASSVDVYQET. The CDR3 in its entirety is CASSVDVYQETQYF.

On this clone itself: The missing CDR3 end, 3 residues past where the read stops, is filled in from the germline J gene. This sequence joins TRBV7-2 and TRBJ2-1, with 8 positions matching TRBD1. Germline V gives CDR1 SGHTA, CDR2 FQGNSA. This CDR3 is built from 15 residues. The ends lost 1 base at V and 8 bases at J; junction bases unmatched: 7. CDR3 DNA (partial): TGTGCCAGCAGCTTAGGGACAGGGTGGATGGATGAG. Its protein is CASSLGTGWMDE. The full CDR3 is CASSLGTGWMDEQFF.

A word on this clone: Mismatch with germline at one junction end may stem from a read error. The CDR3 is cut off 3 residues early in the read; its end comes from the germline J gene. The chain joins TRBV4-2 to TRBJ2-7, with TRBD1 matching 11 bases. The CDR3 length is 15 residues. Germline assignment: CDR1 LGHNA and CDR2 YNFKEQ. CDR3 amino acids: CASSQRTGTGGEQYF. The sequenced CDR3 bases are TGCGCCAGCAGCCAAAGAACCGGGACAGGGGGCGAG.

As to this clone: With the read ending 3 residues before the CDR3 end, the germline J gene is used to fill in that end. The gene calls are TRBV19 and TRBJ2-3, with 11 bases that match TRBD2. CDR3 length: 17 residues. The V segment lost 7 bases and the J segment 0 bases; nucleotides outside the gene matches: 9. The germline CDR1 and CDR2 sequences are LNHDA and SQIVND (reference sequence). Partial CDR3 DNA: TGTGCCAGTACGGTCCTAGCGGGGGGCATAAGCACAGATACG. Translating it yields CASTVLAGGISTDT. The full CDR3 is CASTVLAGGISTDTQYF.

This CDR3 reads CASSPTGPRNEQFF. CDR3 DNA, as far as it was read: TGTGCCAGTAGCCCGACAGGGCCTCGGAATGAG. The V gene is TRBV19, the J gene TRBJ2-1, with 7 bases aligning to TRBD1. From the germline J gene comes the end of the CDR3, since the read stops 3 residues before it. The ends lost 6 bases at V and 7 bases at J; junction bases unmatched: 9. Germline values: CDR1 LNHDA, CDR2 SQIVND (reference sequence). The CDR3 contains 14 residues. Together with reference TRBV19 and TRBJ2-1, the CDR3 gives the full variable domain: DGGITQSPKYLFRKEGQNVTLSCEQNLNHDAMYWYRQDPGQGLRLIYYSQIVNDFQKGDIAEGYSVSREKKESFPLTVTSAQKNPTAFYLCASSPTGPRNEQFFGPGTRLTVL.

The CDR3 here is CASSSQGAYEQYF. CDR3 DNA, as far as it was read: TGTGCCAGCAGCTCACAGGGGGCCTACGAG. The V and J genes are TRBV7-6 and TRBJ2-7; 8 bases match TRBD1. The read terminates 3 residues before the CDR3 end, so the remaining end is supplied by the germline J gene. The CDR3 consists of 13 residues. CDR1 is SGHVS and CDR2 is FNYEAQ in the germline V gene. J was trimmed by 2 bases and V by 4 bases; bases with no gene match: 1.

To note about this clone: Read coverage stops 3 residues before the CDR3 terminus; the germline J gene supplies the remainder. V is TRBV5-6 and J is TRBJ2-5; maybe TRBD1 (6 bases). V dropped 2 bases and J dropped 2 bases, with 13 bases sitting between them. The CDR3 covers 15 residues. Germline V gene data show CDR1 as SGHDT and CDR2 as YYEEEE. The sequenced part of the CDR3 DNA is TGTGCCAGCAGCTTACTACAGGGCCGGCAAGAGACC. Amino acid sequence: CASSLLQGRQET. The complete CDR3 reads CASSLLQGRQETQYF.

Details on this clone: The CDR3 goes on 3 residues after the read ends, and that part is filled in from the germline J gene. The rearrangement uses TRBV7-9 and TRBJ2-7, with 9 bases matching TRBD1. The germline V gene encodes CDR1 SEHNR and CDR2 FQNEAQ (reference sequence). V gave up 6 bases and J gave up 4 bases; unmatched junction bases: 10. The CDR3 totals 15 residues. The CDR3 spells CASSSRQGGPYEQYF. The covered CDR3 bases are TGTGCCAGCAGTTCTAGACAGGGGGGGCCATACGAG.

Note on this clone: The CDR3 end lies 3 residues beyond the end of the read and is filled in from the germline J gene. The rearrangement joins TRBV5-6 to TRBJ1-1; D may be TRBD1 (6 bases). The CDR3 is made up of 13 amino acids. The V gene's germline CDR1 is SGHDT and CDR2 YYEEEE. The sequenced CDR3 bases are TGTGCCAGCAGCCCCTTCCGAGGGGACATT. It encodes CASSPFRGDI. The entire CDR3 is CASSPFRGDIAFF.